This is a list of T cell receptor beta chains from one sample in a study of CD8 T cells in ankylosing spondylitis. TCRdb recomputed calls from the 5' RACE reads with MiXCR, one row per CDR3 protein. The sample includes 500,000 to 550,000 distinct CDR3 sequences, roughly 13% of them seen just once. The sequenced sample was blood, either unsorted or a sorted T cell fraction (not recorded which). The receptors were sampled from a male donor with ankylosing spondylitis. Each CDR3 is given with its conserved first and last residue. A D gene is named only where the DNA matches it firmly. The listing skips clone size in some rows; elsewhere it reads once, few, many or a size class.

J: TRBJ2-1
V: TRBV4-1
D: NA
size: few
DNA: TGCGCCAGCAGCCCCCCTCTAGGGCACAATGAGCAGTTCTTC
CDR3: CASSPPLGHNEQFF

J: TRBJ1-6
V: TRBV4-1
D: TRBD1
size: few
DNA: TGCGCCAGCAGCCTTCTCACCGTCCGGACAGGAACAAACTCTTATAATTCACCCCTCCACTTT
CDR3: CASSLLTVRTGTNSYNSPLHF

J: TRBJ2-1
V: TRBV5-1
D: TRBD1
size: NA
DNA: TGCGCCAGCAGCCCGCAACCGGGACAGGAGCAATACAATGAGCAGTTCTTC
CDR3: CASSPQPGQEQYNEQFF

J: TRBJ1-6
V: TRBV4-2
D: NA
size: many
DNA: TGTGCCAGCAGCCAAGGAGTGGCAGGGAGTAATTCACCCCTCCACTTT
CDR3: CASSQGVAGSNSPLHF

J: TRBJ2-7
V: TRBV5-1
D: NA
size: NA
DNA: TGCGCCAGCAGCTTGGAAACAGGCCTAGGGGAGCAGTACTTC
CDR3: CASSLETGLGEQYF

J: TRBJ2-7
V: TRBV10-3
D: NA
size: few
DNA: TGTGCCATCAGTGCGCCAAACAGGGTTTCAGGAGAGCAGTACTTC
CDR3: CAISAPNRVSGEQYF

J: TRBJ1-2
V: TRBV11-2
D: NA
size: NA
DNA: TGTGCCACCTCCCCGGCAGGGCGGAACTATGGCTACACCTTC
CDR3: CATSPAGRNYGYTF

J: TRBJ2-1
V: TRBV25-1
D: NA
size: many
DNA: TGTGCCAGCAGTGATAAGTCCGGGACTTACAATGAGCAGTTCTTC
CDR3: CASSDKSGTYNEQFF

J: TRBJ1-1
V: TRBV30
D: NA
size: NA
DNA: TGTGCCTGGAGTGTACAGGGATCCACTGAAGCTTTCTTT
CDR3: CAWSVQGSTEAFF

J: TRBJ2-3
V: TRBV7-8
D: NA
size: many
DNA: TGTGCCAGCAGCCTCGAGATATTCCCAGATACGCAGTATTTT
CDR3: CASSLEIFPDTQYF

J: TRBJ2-2
V: TRBV5-1
D: TRBD1
size: NA
DNA: TGCGCCAGCAGCTTGGTTCAGGGGGCAACCGGGGAGCTGTTTTTT
CDR3: CASSLVQGATGELFF

J: TRBJ2-3
V: TRBV2
D: NA
size: NA
DNA: TGTGCCAGCACAGAAGGGGGGGCTGCAGATACGCAGTATTTT
CDR3: CASTEGGAADTQYF

J: TRBJ2-7
V: TRBV5-1
D: NA
size: few
DNA: TGCGCCAGCAGCTTGGGTCTAGCATCCTTTACCTACGAGCAGTACTTC
CDR3: CASSLGLASFTYEQYF

J: TRBJ1-4
V: TRBV20-1
D: TRBD1
size: NA
DNA: TGCAGTGCGAGTGACAGGGGGAGAGAAAAACTGTTTTTT
CDR3: CSASDRGREKLFF

J: TRBJ1-2
V: TRBV25-1
D: TRBD1
size: many
DNA: TGTGCCAGCAGTCCAACCCCGGGACAGGGCGTGAATGGCTACACCTTC
CDR3: CASSPTPGQGVNGYTF

J: TRBJ2-2
V: TRBV5-1
D: NA
size: many
DNA: TGCGCCAGCAGCTTGGATCGGACCGGGGAGCTGTTTTTT
CDR3: CASSLDRTGELFF

J: TRBJ1-4
V: TRBV5-1
D: NA
size: few
DNA: TGCGCCAGCAGCTCGGACAGCTATTATAATGAAAAACTGTTTTTT
CDR3: CASSSDSYYNEKLFF

J: TRBJ1-1
V: TRBV3-1
D: TRBD1
size: few
DNA: TGTGCCAGCAGCTCAACGACCGGGACAGGGCTGAACACTGAAGCTTTCTTT
CDR3: CASSSTTGTGLNTEAFF

J: TRBJ2-5
V: TRBV15
D: TRBD1
size: few
DNA: TGTGCCACCAGCAGAGGGGACAGGGGACAAGAGACCCAGTACTTC
CDR3: CATSRGDRGQETQYF

J: TRBJ2-5
V: TRBV6-5
D: NA
size: few
DNA: TGTGCCAGCAGTCACGGGGCCCTGTACCAAGAGACCCAGTACTTC
CDR3: CASSHGALYQETQYF

J: TRBJ2-7
V: TRBV20-1
D: TRBD2
size: NA
DNA: TGCAGTGCTAGAGATATACTAGCGGGGGGCCAGAAAACCTACGAGCAGTACTTC
CDR3: CSARDILAGGQKTYEQYF

J: TRBJ2-1
V: TRBV15
D: NA
size: NA
DNA: TGTGCCACTGATTTAGCGGTGAGCTCCTACAATGAGCAGTTCTTC
CDR3: CATDLAVSSYNEQFF

J: TRBJ2-2
V: TRBV14
D: NA
size: many
DNA: TGTGCCAGCAGCCAAGAAACTGGGACCGGGGAGCTGTTTTTT
CDR3: CASSQETGTGELFF

J: TRBJ2-3
V: TRBV11-2
D: NA
size: NA
DNA: TGTGCCAGCAGCTTAATAGCGGCATCCACAGATACGCAGTATTTT
CDR3: CASSLIAASTDTQYF

J: TRBJ2-7
V: TRBV27
D: NA
size: NA
DNA: TGTGCCAGCAGTTATTCCCGGGGTCCCTACGAGCAGTACTTC
CDR3: CASSYSRGPYEQYF

J: TRBJ1-1
V: TRBV10-3
D: TRBD1
size: few
DNA: TGTGCCATCAAGCCTACGACAGGGGGAACTGAAGCTTTCTTT
CDR3: CAIKPTTGGTEAFF

J: TRBJ2-1
V: TRBV4-2
D: NA
size: few
DNA: TGTGCCAGCAGCCAAGGTGATGTGACTAGCTCCTACAATGAGCAGTTCTTC
CDR3: CASSQGDVTSSYNEQFF

J: TRBJ2-7
V: TRBV7-6
D: TRBD2
size: many
DNA: TGTGCCAGCAGCTTAGGACTAGCGGGAGGGCCCTCCTACGAGCAGTACTTC
CDR3: CASSLGLAGGPSYEQYF

J: TRBJ2-3
V: TRBV20-1
D: NA
size: NA
DNA: TGCAGTGCCCCGGGCTGGGGGAGCACAGATACGCAGTATTTT
CDR3: CSAPGWGSTDTQYF

J: TRBJ2-1
V: TRBV3-1
D: NA
size: few
DNA: TGTGCCAGCAGAAACCGCAGGGGCGGTGAGCAGTTCTTC
CDR3: CASRNRRGGEQFF

J: TRBJ1-4
V: TRBV5-1
D: NA
size: NA
DNA: TGCGCCAGCAGCTTGGCCGGGGGGCGGACAACTAATGAAAAACTGTTTTTT
CDR3: CASSLAGGRTTNEKLFF

J: TRBJ2-7
V: TRBV24-1
D: NA
size: few
DNA: TGTGCCACCAGTGATTTCTTTGGCGAGCAGTACTTC
CDR3: CATSDFFGEQYF

J: TRBJ1-6
V: TRBV20-1
D: TRBD1
size: NA
DNA: TGCAGTGCAACGACAGGGGGGAATTCACCCCTCCACTTT
CDR3: CSATTGGNSPLHF

J: TRBJ2-3
V: TRBV7-9
D: NA
size: NA
DNA: TGTGCCAGCAGCCAATCAGGGTCCCCTACAGATACGCAGTATTTT
CDR3: CASSQSGSPTDTQYF

J: TRBJ2-1
V: TRBV7-2
D: TRBD1
size: few
DNA: TGTGCCAGCAGCTTAGACGGACAGGGGGTCTACAATGAGCAGTTCTTC
CDR3: CASSLDGQGVYNEQFF

J: TRBJ2-6
V: TRBV5-1
D: NA
size: NA
DNA: TGCGCCAGCAGCTCTAACGTGGGGAGGGCCAACGTCCTGACTTTC
CDR3: CASSSNVGRANVLTF

J: TRBJ1-5
V: TRBV16
D: TRBD1
size: once
DNA: TGTGCCAGCAGCCAATCCGGGACAGGGATTTCTAATCAGCCCCAGCATTTT
CDR3: CASSQSGTGISNQPQHF

J: TRBJ1-4
V: TRBV20-1
D: NA
size: few
DNA: TGCAGTGCTTCAGGGGTGTTCGAAACTAATGAAAAACTGTTTTTT
CDR3: CSASGVFETNEKLFF

J: TRBJ1-4
V: TRBV10-3
D: TRBD1
size: many
DNA: TGTGCCATCAGTGAAACAGGGGCGGCTAATGAAAAACTGTTTTTT
CDR3: CAISETGAANEKLFF

J: TRBJ2-5
V: TRBV3-1
D: TRBD2
size: NA
DNA: TGTGCCAGCAGCCAACGCGGGAGCGGGGAGACCCAGTACTTC
CDR3: CASSQRGSGETQYF

J: TRBJ1-5
V: TRBV6-1
D: NA
size: few
DNA: TGTGCCAGCAGTCCACGGACAATTTGGAGCAATCAGCCCCAGCATTTT
CDR3: CASSPRTIWSNQPQHF

J: TRBJ2-7
V: TRBV20-1
D: TRBD2
size: few
DNA: TGCAGTCACTTGGGACTCGCTAGCGGGAGCTACGAGCAGTACTTC
CDR3: CSHLGLASGSYEQYF

J: TRBJ2-7
V: TRBV29-1
D: TRBD1
size: NA
DNA: TGCAGCGGACAGGGCGTCTACGAGCAGTACTTC
CDR3: CSGQGVYEQYF

J: TRBJ2-3
V: TRBV20-1
D: TRBD2
size: few
DNA: TGCAGTGCTAAACCCCTAGGGACTAGCGGGACTGGGATCACAGATACGCAGTATTTT
CDR3: CSAKPLGTSGTGITDTQYF

J: TRBJ2-1
V: TRBV7-6
D: TRBD2
size: NA
DNA: TGTGCCAGCAGCTCGATAGGGCTAGCGGGAGTGCTCGAGCAGTTCTTC
CDR3: CASSSIGLAGVLEQFF

J: TRBJ2-1
V: TRBV20-1
D: TRBD2
size: NA
DNA: TGCAGTGCAGGGGGGATAGCGGGGGAGGTTCCGTATAGCTCCTACAATGAGCAGTTCTTC
CDR3: CSAGGIAGEVPYSSYNEQFF

J: TRBJ2-1
V: TRBV6-5
D: NA
size: few
DNA: TGTGCCAGCAGTTACGATTTGACGAGCTCCTACAATGAGCAGTTCTTC
CDR3: CASSYDLTSSYNEQFF

J: TRBJ2-3
V: TRBV5-8
D: TRBD2
size: few
DNA: TGTGCCAGCAGCTTGGGGACTAGCGGGAGACCAACAGATACGCAGTATTTT
CDR3: CASSLGTSGRPTDTQYF

J: TRBJ2-1
V: TRBV7-8
D: TRBD2
size: few
DNA: TGTGCCAGCAGGTCGCTAGCGGGAGGGCTGGGGGATGAGCAGTTCTTC
CDR3: CASRSLAGGLGDEQFF

J: TRBJ2-2
V: TRBV7-9
D: NA
size: few
DNA: TGTGCCAGCAACATGAGCGCAGGGGTGCGTCCCGGGGAGCTGTTTTTT
CDR3: CASNMSAGVRPGELFF

J: TRBJ1-2
V: TRBV7-2
D: NA
size: NA
DNA: TGTGCCAGCAGCTTATTTATGAGCCCTCATGGCTACACCTTC
CDR3: CASSLFMSPHGYTF

J: TRBJ2-7
V: TRBV4-2
D: NA
size: few
DNA: TGTGCCAGCAGCCAAGAGGCGGGACTCACCTACGAGCAGTACTTC
CDR3: CASSQEAGLTYEQYF

J: TRBJ2-1
V: TRBV24-1
D: TRBD1
size: NA
DNA: TGTGCCACCAGTGATTCAGCACCGGGACAGGGTGTCTACAATGAGCAGTTCTTC
CDR3: CATSDSAPGQGVYNEQFF